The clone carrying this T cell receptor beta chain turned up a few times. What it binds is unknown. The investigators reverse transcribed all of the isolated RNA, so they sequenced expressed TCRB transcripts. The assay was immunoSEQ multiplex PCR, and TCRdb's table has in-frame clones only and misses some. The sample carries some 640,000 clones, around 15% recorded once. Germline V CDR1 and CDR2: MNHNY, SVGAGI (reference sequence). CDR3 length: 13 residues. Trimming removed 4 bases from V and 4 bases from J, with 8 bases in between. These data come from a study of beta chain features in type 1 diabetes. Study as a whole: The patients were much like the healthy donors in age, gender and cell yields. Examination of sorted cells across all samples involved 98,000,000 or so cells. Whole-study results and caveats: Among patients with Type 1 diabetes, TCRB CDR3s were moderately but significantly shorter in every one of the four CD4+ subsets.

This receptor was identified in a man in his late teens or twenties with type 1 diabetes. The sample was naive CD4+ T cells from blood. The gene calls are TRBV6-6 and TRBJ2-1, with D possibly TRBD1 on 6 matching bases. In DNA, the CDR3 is TGTGCCAGCAGTTTGGACAGTTACAATGAGCAGTTCTTC. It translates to CASSLDSYNEQFF.